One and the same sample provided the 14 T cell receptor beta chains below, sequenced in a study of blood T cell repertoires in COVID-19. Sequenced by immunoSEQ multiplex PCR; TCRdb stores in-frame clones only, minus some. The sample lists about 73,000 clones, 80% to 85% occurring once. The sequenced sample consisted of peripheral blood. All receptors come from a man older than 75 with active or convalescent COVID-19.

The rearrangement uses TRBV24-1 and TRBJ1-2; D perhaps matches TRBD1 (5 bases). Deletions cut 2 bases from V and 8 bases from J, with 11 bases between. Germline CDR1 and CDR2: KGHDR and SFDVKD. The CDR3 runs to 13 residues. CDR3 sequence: CATSDSAGHGYTF. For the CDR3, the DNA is TGTGCCACCAGTGATTCGGCAGGACACGGCTACACCTTC.

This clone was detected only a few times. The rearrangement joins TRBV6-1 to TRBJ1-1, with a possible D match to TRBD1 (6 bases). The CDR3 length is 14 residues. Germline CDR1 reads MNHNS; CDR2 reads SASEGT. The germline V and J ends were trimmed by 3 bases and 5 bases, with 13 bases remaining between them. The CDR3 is CASSDPGGRTEAFF. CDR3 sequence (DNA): TGTGCCAGCAGTGACCCCGGGGGGCGTACTGAAGCTTTCTTT.

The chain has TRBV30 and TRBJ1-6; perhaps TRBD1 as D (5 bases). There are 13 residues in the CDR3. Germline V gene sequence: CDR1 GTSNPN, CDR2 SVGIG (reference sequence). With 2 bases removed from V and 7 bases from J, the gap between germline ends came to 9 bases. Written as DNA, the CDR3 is TGTGCCTGGAGTCCCCGGGGGAATTCACCCCTCCACTTT. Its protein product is CAWSPRGNSPLHF. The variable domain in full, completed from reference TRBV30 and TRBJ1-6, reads SQTIHQWPATLVQPVGSPLSLECTVEGTSNPNLYWYRQAAGRGLQLLFYSVGIGQISSEVPQNLSASRPQDRQFILSSKKLLLSDSGFYLCAWSPRGNSPLHFGNGTRLTVT.

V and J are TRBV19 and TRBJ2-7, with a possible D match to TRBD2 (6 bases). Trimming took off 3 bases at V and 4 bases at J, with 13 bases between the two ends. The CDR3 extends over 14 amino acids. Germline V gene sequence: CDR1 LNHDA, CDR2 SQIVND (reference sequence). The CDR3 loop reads CASSISPGRYEQYF. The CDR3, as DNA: TGTGCCAGTAGTATCTCCCCAGGGAGGTACGAGCAGTACTTC.

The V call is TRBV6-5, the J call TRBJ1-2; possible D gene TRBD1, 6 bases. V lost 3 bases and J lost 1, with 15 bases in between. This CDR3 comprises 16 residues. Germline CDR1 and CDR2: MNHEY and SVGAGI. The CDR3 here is CASSYGGGPSNYGYTF. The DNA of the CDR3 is TGTGCCAGCAGTTATGGGGGGGGGCCCAGTAACTATGGCTACACCTTC.

The CDR3 DNA reads as TGTGCCAGCAGCTTAGGAGGGGCAACAGGGGGAGAGACCCAGTACTTC. Its protein product is CASSLGGATGGETQYF. The chain has TRBV7-6 and TRBJ2-5, with 8 bases that match TRBD1. With V trimmed by 1 base and J by 4 bases, 8 bases remained unmatched. Germline CDR1 and CDR2: SGHVS and FNYEAQ. The CDR3 covers 16 residues. The full variable domain, rest sourced from reference TRBV7-6 and TRBJ2-5, is GAGVSQSPRYKVTKRGQDVALRCDPISGHVSLYWYRQALGQGPEFLTYFNYEAQQDKSGLPNDRFSAERPEGSISTLTIQRTEQRDSAMYRCASSLGGATGGETQYFGPGTRLLVL.

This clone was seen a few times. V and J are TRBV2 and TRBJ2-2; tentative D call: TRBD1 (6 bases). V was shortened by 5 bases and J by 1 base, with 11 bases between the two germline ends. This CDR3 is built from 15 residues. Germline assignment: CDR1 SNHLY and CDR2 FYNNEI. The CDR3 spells CASSPRTENTGELFF. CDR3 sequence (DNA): TGTGCCAGCAGTCCCCGGACAGAGAACACCGGGGAGCTGTTTTTT.

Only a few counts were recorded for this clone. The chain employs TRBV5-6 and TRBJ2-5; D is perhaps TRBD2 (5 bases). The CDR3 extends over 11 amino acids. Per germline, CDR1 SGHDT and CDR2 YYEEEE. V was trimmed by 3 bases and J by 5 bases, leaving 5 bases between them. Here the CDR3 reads CASSWRETQYF. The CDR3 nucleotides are TGTGCCAGCAGCTGGAGGGAGACCCAGTACTTC.

The CDR3 coding sequence is TGCAGTGCTAGTTACAGGGATTTATCGTACGAGCAGTACTTC. Encoded protein: CSASYRDLSYEQYF. The chain employs TRBV20-1 and TRBJ2-7; D might be TRBD1 (6 bases). This CDR3 is built from 14 residues. V lost 3 bases and J 4 bases, leaving 16 bases between the germline ends. CDR1 DFQATT and CDR2 SNEGSKA come from the germline V gene (reference sequence).

CDR3 residues: CSVEDLYTQGKKYGYTF. In DNA form, the CDR3 reads TGCAGCGTTGAAGACTTGTATACACAGGGTAAAAAGTATGGCTACACCTTC. The chain uses TRBV29-1 and TRBJ1-2, with TRBD1 as a possible D gene (6 bases). The CDR3 is 17 amino acids. Germline CDR1 is SQVTM and CDR2 is ANQGSEA. The V end was cut by 0 bases, the J end by 5 bases, with 22 bases between.

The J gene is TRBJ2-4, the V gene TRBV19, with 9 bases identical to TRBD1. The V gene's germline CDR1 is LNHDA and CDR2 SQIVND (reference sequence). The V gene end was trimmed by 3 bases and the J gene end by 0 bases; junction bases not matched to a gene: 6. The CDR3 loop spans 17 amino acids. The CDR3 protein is CASSMDGQGIAKNIQYF. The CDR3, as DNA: TGTGCCAGTAGTATGGATGGACAGGGGATAGCCAAAAACATTCAGTACTTC.

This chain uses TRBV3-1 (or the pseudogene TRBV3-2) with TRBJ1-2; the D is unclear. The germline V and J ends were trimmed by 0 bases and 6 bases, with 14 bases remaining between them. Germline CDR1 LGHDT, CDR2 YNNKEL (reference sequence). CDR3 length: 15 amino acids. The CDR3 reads CASSQDSGGRHGYTF. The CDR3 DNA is TGTGCCAGCAGCCAAGACTCAGGTGGGAGGCATGGCTACACCTTC.

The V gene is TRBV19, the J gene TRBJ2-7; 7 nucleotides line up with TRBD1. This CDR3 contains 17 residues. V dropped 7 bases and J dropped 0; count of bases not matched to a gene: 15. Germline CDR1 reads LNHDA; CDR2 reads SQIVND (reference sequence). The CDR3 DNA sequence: TGTGCCAGTAAAAAGGCAGGGGGAGTTCATCTCTCCTACGAGCAGTACTTC. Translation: CASKKAGGVHLSYEQYF.

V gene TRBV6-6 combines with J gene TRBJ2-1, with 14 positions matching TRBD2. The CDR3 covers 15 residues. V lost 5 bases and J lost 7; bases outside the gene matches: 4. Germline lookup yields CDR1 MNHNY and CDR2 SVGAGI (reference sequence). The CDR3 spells CASSPGTSGSNEQFF. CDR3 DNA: TGTGCCAGCAGTCCCGGGACTAGCGGGAGTAATGAGCAGTTCTTC.